The 27 T cell receptor beta chains listed next were all sequenced from one sample in a study of T cells in Graves' hyperthyroidism and ophthalmopathy. It was RNA transcripts that yielded the amplified TCR beta CDR3 regions. The primer set for the first-round RT-PCR of the TCR CDR3 was HTBI. Using its own MiXCR run on the multiplex PCR reads, TCRdb lists one record per CDR3 protein. The sample holds more than 250,000 distinct CDR3 sequences, approximately 16% seen once. The sample taken for sequencing was blood. The receptors stem from a woman aged 45-65 years with Graves' hyperthyroidism that later progressed to Graves' ophthalmopathy.

The chain carries TRBV12-3 or TRBV12-4 and TRBJ2-1; 8 bases map to TRBD2. This CDR3 region has 17 residues. The J segment lost 4 bases and the V segment lost 4 bases, leaving 12 bases of the junction unmatched. The CDR3: CASSYFIPAGAYNEQFF. The CDR3 DNA is TGTGCCAGCAGTTACTTTATCCCAGCGGGGGCATACAATGAGCAGTTCTTC.

In its sample, this clonotype was seen many times. The rearrangement links TRBV7-3 to TRBJ1-1, with 8 bases identical to TRBD1. J was trimmed by 2 bases and V by 5 bases; bases with no gene match: 7. The germline V gene encodes CDR1 SGHTA and CDR2 FQGTGA. The CDR3 runs to 15 residues. The CDR3 region is CASSPGDRRNTEAFF. In DNA, the CDR3 is TGTGCCAGCAGCCCGGGGGACAGGAGAAACACTGAAGCTTTCTTT.

This chain connects TRBV19 to TRBJ1-2, with D possibly matching TRBD1 (6 bases). This CDR3 comprises 13 residues. Germline V CDR1 and CDR2: LNHDA, SQIVND (reference sequence). The V end lost 6 bases, the J end lost 4 bases, and 12 bases lay between the germline ends. As DNA, the CDR3 is TGTGCCAGTAGCCCCTCAGGGGTCTATGGCTACACCTTC. It translates to CASSPSGVYGYTF.

This clonotype was observed many times. The chain combines TRBV20-1 with TRBJ1-1; D remains unclear. CDR3 size: 13 residues. V lost 3 bases and J 0 bases, leaving 8 bases between the germline ends. Germline loops: CDR1 DFQATT, CDR2 SNEGSKA (reference sequence). CDR3 bases: TGCAGTGCTAGTGGAGGCATGAACACTGAAGCTTTCTTT. Translating it yields CSASGGMNTEAFF.

The chain is built from TRBV11-2 and TRBJ2-1; the D gene is possibly TRBD2 (5 bases). Germline CDR1 reads SGHAT; CDR2 reads FQNNGV. The CDR3 contains 15 residues. V was pared by 5 bases and J by 2 bases, with 13 bases between. CDR3 in DNA: TGTGCCAGCAGCGTAGCAGAGGGAGCCTACAATGAGCAGTTCTTC. This encodes CASSVAEGAYNEQFF. The variable domain in full, completed from reference TRBV11-2 and TRBJ2-1, reads EAGVAQSPRYKIIEKRQSVAFWCNPISGHATLYWYQQILGQGPKLLIQFQNNGVVDDSQLPKDRFSAERLKGVDSTLKIQPAKLEDSAVYLCASSVAEGAYNEQFFGPGTRLTVL.

This clonotype showed up many times. This chain uses TRBV27 with TRBJ1-6; D uncertain. Trimming left V 5 bases short and J 13 bases short, with 18 bases between. CDR1 MNHEY and CDR2 SMNVEV come from the germline V gene (reference sequence). The CDR3 covers 14 residues. Written as DNA, the CDR3 is TGTGCCAGCAGTGGAAGCGGACTAACCACCCCCCTCCACTTT. It is translated as CASSGSGLTTPLHF.

This clonotype was recorded many times. The J gene is TRBJ1-2, the V gene TRBV12-3 or TRBV12-4; possible D gene TRBD1, 5 bases. The CDR3 sequence is 13 residues long. V was clipped by 3 bases and J by 6 bases, with 11 bases between them. The chain's CDR3 is CASSLSRVHGYTF. The CDR3 DNA follows: TGTGCCAGCAGTTTGTCCAGGGTGCATGGCTACACCTTC.

The V gene is TRBV11-3, the J gene TRBJ2-1; 13 bases fit TRBD2. V lost 1 base and J lost 9; bases outside the gene matches: 6. The CDR3 totals 16 residues. Looked up from germline, CDR1 is SGHNT and CDR2 is YENEEA. CDR3 protein: CASSLGATSGRIEQFF. Written as DNA, the CDR3 is TGTGCCAGCAGCTTAGGGGCGACTAGCGGGAGGATTGAGCAGTTCTTC.

This clonotype was counted a few times. The CDR3 DNA follows: TGTGCCACCAGCAAAATGGGACTAGCGGGAGGCCGGGATACGCAGTATTTT. Its protein product is CATSKMGLAGGRDTQYF. This chain uses TRBV24-1 with TRBJ2-3, with 15 bases aligning to TRBD2. The V gene's germline CDR1 is KGHDR and CDR2 SFDVKD. This CDR3 has 17 amino acids. J gave up 6 bases and V 7 bases, and 10 bases lay outside the gene matches.

This clonotype was counted at least ten times. The rearrangement joins TRBV18 to TRBJ2-5; 8 nucleotides align to TRBD2. Looked up from germline, CDR1 is KGHSH and CDR2 is LQKENI. V dropped 3 bases and J dropped 4; count of bases not matched to a gene: 4. The CDR3 extends over 14 amino acids. CDR3 coding DNA: TGTGCCAGCTCACCTTTGGCGGGAGGAGAGACCCAGTACTTC. Encoded protein: CASSPLAGGETQYF.

Remarks on this clonotype: A read error may explain this, as a much larger clone is one base away. It is likely a read error, because the conserved phenylalanine at the end of the CDR3 is missing. The chain links TRBV4-1 to TRBJ2-7; D unresolved. CDR1 is MGHRA, CDR2 YSYEKL, per germline. The length of the CDR3 is 11 residues. Trimming cost V 1 base and J 6 bases, with 4 bases left between them. Here the CDR3 reads CASSQGFEQYL. CDR3 DNA: TGCGCCAGCAGCCAAGGGTTCGAGCAGTACCTC.

CDR3 protein: CSAIYTDRGYYGYTF. CDR3 bases: TGCAGTGCTATATATACGGACAGGGGCTACTATGGCTACACCTTC. The rearrangement joins TRBV20-1 to TRBJ1-2; 9 bases line up with TRBD1. This CDR3 is built from 15 residues. Trimming at V came to 4 bases and at J to 3 bases, leaving 9 bases not matched to a gene. CDR1 and CDR2 (germline): DFQATT, SNEGSKA (reference sequence).

This clonotype occurred a few times. The chain recombines TRBV4-1 with TRBJ1-2; possibly TRBD1 for D (5 bases). V was clipped by 3 bases and J by 5 bases, with 7 bases between them. The CDR3 runs 12 residues. Per the germline V gene, CDR1 is MGHRA and CDR2 is YSYEKL. The CDR3 region has the DNA TGCGCCAGCAGCCAGGGGACTTATGGCTACACCTTC. Its translation is CASSQGTYGYTF.

This clonotype was observed many times. V gene TRBV3-1 combines with J gene TRBJ1-1; TRBD1 agrees at 8 bases. The length of the CDR3 is 15 residues. The ends lost 4 bases at V and 5 bases at J; junction bases unmatched: 9. CDR1 and CDR2 (germline): LGHDT, YNNKEL (reference sequence). CDR3 DNA: TGTGCCAGCAGCCTACCCCAGGGGGCAAGGACTGAAGCTTTCTTT. Protein sequence: CASSLPQGARTEAFF.

This clonotype was picked up many times. The gene calls are TRBV7-3 and TRBJ2-1; tentative D call: TRBD2 (6 bases). Germline-derived CDR1 and CDR2 are SGHTA and FQGTGA. V dropped 0 bases and J dropped 12 bases, with 18 bases sitting between them. CDR3 length equals 15 residues. Written as DNA, the CDR3 is TGTGCCAGCAGCTTAACTCTCGCCGGTTCGGAGGGGCAGTTCTTC. Its translation: CASSLTLAGSEGQFF.

This clonotype showed up many times. This chain joins TRBV30 and TRBJ2-3; 7 bases map to TRBD1. V trimming: 8 bases; J trimming: 5 bases; junction bases outside the gene matches: 4. Germline V gene sequence: CDR1 GTSNPN, CDR2 SVGIG (reference sequence). The CDR3 runs to 11 residues. The CDR3 is CAGNRGDTQYF. The DNA for the CDR3 is TGTGCCGGCAACAGGGGAGATACGCAGTATTTT.

This clonotype was found a few times. This chain joins TRBV12-5 and TRBJ1-1; D is unresolved. The length of the CDR3 is 13 residues. V shed 2 bases and J shed 4 bases, with 8 bases lying between them. Germline V gene lookup returns CDR1 LGHNT and CDR2 FRNRAP. The DNA of the CDR3 is TGTGCTAGTGGTTTGCAGCTAGGCACTGAAGCTTTCTTT. Protein: CASGLQLGTEAFF. The full variable domain, in which reference TRBV12-5 and TRBJ1-1 provide the parts outside the CDR3, is DARVTQTPRHKVTEMGQEVTMRCQPILGHNTVFWYRQTMMQGLELLAYFRNRAPLDDSGMPKDRFSAEMPDATLATLKIQPSEPRDSAVYFCASGLQLGTEAFFGQGTRLTVV.

The chain combines TRBV4-1 with TRBJ2-4; a weak D match, TRBD1 (6 bases). The CDR3 is 14 residues long. Trimming took 3 bases from V and 11 from J, leaving 17 bases between them. Germline values: CDR1 MGHRA, CDR2 YSYEKL. CDR3 protein: CASSQEDSRTVQYF. The CDR3 region has the DNA TGCGCCAGCAGCCAGGAGGACAGCCGAACCGTTCAGTACTTC.

The sample holds many counts of this clonotype. This rearrangement joins TRBV6-1 to TRBJ2-5; D may be TRBD1 (6 bases). The germline gives CDR1 MNHNS, CDR2 SASEGT. Trimming shortened V by 6 bases and J by 1 base, and 15 bases separated the two germline ends. This CDR3 spans 15 amino acids. CDR3 DNA: TGTGCCAGCAGGATAACACAGGGCGCCCAAGAGACCCAGTACTTC. Residues: CASRITQGAQETQYF.

This clonotype was seen repeatedly, ten times or more. The chain combines TRBV7-6 with TRBJ2-1; 9 positions agree with TRBD2. CDR1 SGHVS and CDR2 FNYEAQ come from the germline V gene. This CDR3 spans 15 amino acids. The V and J ends lost 5 bases and 4 bases, in that order; junction bases with no gene match: 6. The CDR3 nucleotides read TGTGCCAGCAGCCCGAGCGGGAGGACTTACAATGAGCAGTTCTTC. Translating it yields CASSPSGRTYNEQFF.

This clonotype was seen more than once but under ten times. The chain is built from TRBV6-1 and TRBJ1-6; D is perhaps TRBD1 (5 bases). From germline, CDR1 is MNHNS and CDR2 SASEGT. The CDR3 runs to 14 residues. Trimming took off 5 bases at V and 7 bases at J, with 12 bases between the two ends. The CDR3 sequence: CASSRGYSNSPLHF. In nucleotides, the CDR3 is TGTGCCAGCAGTCGGGGGTACTCAAATTCACCCCTCCACTTT.

The table lists this clonotype with many counts. J is TRBJ2-1 and V is TRBV30, with 14 bases matching TRBD2. The CDR3 is made up of 17 amino acids. The V gene end was trimmed by 5 bases and the J gene end by 6 bases; junction bases not matched to a gene: 12. Germline CDR1 GTSNPN, CDR2 SVGIG (reference sequence). The DNA for the CDR3 is TGTGCCTGGTCCCTCGGGACTAGCGGGAGTTTCCTCAATGAGCAGTTCTTC. Its translation is CAWSLGTSGSFLNEQFF.

This clonotype was detected ten times or more. This sequence joins TRBV28 and TRBJ2-7, with a weak D call TRBD1 (6 bases). This CDR3 is built from 15 residues. Germline-derived CDR1 and CDR2 are MDHEN and SYDVKM. With 2 bases removed from V and 1 base from J, the gap between germline ends came to 12 bases. The CDR3 region is CASSLGGLGSYEQYF. The CDR3 DNA reads as TGTGCCAGCAGTTTAGGGGGCCTAGGGTCCTACGAGCAGTACTTC.

This clonotype occurred many times. This chain joins TRBV28 and TRBJ2-1, with D maybe TRBD1 (5 bases). The V end was cut by 5 bases, the J end by 0 bases, with 11 bases between. There are 15 residues in the CDR3. Germline values: CDR1 MDHEN, CDR2 SYDVKM. As DNA, the CDR3 is TGTGCCAGCAGTCCTCAGGGCAGCTCCTACAATGAGCAGTTCTTC. Encoded protein: CASSPQGSSYNEQFF.

This clonotype was recorded many times. The V call is TRBV27, the J call TRBJ2-3; 14 positions agree with TRBD2. Germline-derived CDR1 and CDR2 are MNHEY and SMNVEV (reference sequence). V dropped 5 bases and J dropped 4; count of bases not matched to a gene: 8. The CDR3 loop spans 17 amino acids. The CDR3: CASSAPGTSGRSDTQYF. Here the CDR3 DNA reads TGTGCCAGCAGTGCCCCCGGGACTAGCGGGAGATCAGATACGCAGTATTTT.

This clonotype was seen repeatedly, ten times or more. This rearrangement joins TRBV3-1 to TRBJ2-5, with 7 positions matching TRBD2. CDR3 length equals 14 residues. With V trimmed by 6 bases and J by 5 bases, 9 bases remained unmatched. The germline V gene has CDR1 LGHDT and CDR2 YNNKEL (reference sequence). The CDR3 reads CASSPSGMEETQYF. The CDR3 nucleotides read TGTGCCAGCAGTCCAAGCGGGATGGAGGAGACCCAGTACTTC.

About this clonotype itself: Germline and junction disagree at one end, which may indicate a read error. The chain carries TRBV24-1 and TRBJ2-5; D possibly matches TRBD1 or TRBD2 (5 bases each). Germline V CDR1 and CDR2: KGHDR, SFDVKD. The CDR3 consists of 14 residues. CDR3 amino acids: CAISDGGRQETQYF. The CDR3 DNA reads as TGTGCCATCAGTGATGGGGGACGCCAGGAGACCCAGTACTTC.